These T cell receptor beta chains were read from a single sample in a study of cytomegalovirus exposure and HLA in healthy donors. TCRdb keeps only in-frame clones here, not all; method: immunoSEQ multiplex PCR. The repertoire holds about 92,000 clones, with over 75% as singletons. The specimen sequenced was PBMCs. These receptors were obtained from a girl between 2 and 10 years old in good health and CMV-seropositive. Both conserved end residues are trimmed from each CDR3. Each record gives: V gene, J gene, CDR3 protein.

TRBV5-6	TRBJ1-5	ASSLGRGLNQPQH
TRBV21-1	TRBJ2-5	ASSNPLAGGEETQY
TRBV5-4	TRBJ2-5	ASSLSLWQAEETQY
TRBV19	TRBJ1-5	ASSISGGPQH
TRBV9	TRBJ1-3	ASSVSYNSISGNTIY
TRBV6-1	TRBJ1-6	ASLRDRVSPLH
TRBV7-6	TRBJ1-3	ASSLAAGNTIY
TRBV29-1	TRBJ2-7	SVERCYEQY
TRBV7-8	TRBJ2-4	ASSLVSASGISTKNIQY
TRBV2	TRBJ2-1	ASIPRDIQQF
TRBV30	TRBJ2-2	AWTPGLAGLGELF
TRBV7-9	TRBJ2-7	ASSFTGTSGTEQY
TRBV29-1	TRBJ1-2	SVEGQGSYGYT
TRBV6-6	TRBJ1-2	ASSDFRTDSNYGYT
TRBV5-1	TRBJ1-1	ASSPERQDMNTEAF
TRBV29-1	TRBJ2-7	SATGGTYEQY
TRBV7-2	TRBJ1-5	ASSPGTGNQPQH
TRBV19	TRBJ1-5	ASSIDSTGAGSNQPQH
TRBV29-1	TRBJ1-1	SEILGQGAITEAF
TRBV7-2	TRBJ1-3	ASSFAGLSGNTIY
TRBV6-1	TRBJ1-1	ASSRTRVNTEAF
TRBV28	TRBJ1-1	ASSEGQANTEAF
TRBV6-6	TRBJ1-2	ASSYETGDGYT
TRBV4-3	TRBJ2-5	ASSLRLEETQY
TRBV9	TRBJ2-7	ASSPQPGTGLEQY
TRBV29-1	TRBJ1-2	VGGQGGYGYT
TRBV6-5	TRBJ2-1	ASSYRHDRWDEQF
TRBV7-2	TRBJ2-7	ASSLGEGTSRPPYEQY
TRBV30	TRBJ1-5	AWGRQGLQPQH
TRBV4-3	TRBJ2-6	ASSQDQGSSGANVLT
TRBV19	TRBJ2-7	ASSLGTIYEQY
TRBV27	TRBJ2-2	ASSFYGDSMNTGELF
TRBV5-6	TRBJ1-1	ASSSDREAF
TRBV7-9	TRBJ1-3	ASSRDRSSGNTIY
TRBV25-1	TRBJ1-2	ASSERQGRLDGYT
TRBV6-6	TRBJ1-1	AGSYSTGGTEAF
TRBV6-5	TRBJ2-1	ASSPGLVYNEQF
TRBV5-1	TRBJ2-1	ASSGGLAGGRIEQF
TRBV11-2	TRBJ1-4	ATTGGVGEKLF
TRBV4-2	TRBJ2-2	ASSQGSQKQGELF
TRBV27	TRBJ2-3	ASRRLGEDTQY
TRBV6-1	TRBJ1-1	ASRFGHEAF
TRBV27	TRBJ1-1	ASSLTVNTEAF
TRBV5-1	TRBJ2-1	ASSLGGQAGFGQF
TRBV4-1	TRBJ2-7	ASSQDLTGALYEQY
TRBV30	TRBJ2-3	AWATSGRTDTQY
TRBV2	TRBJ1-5	ASSERAGNNQPQH
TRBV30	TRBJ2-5	AWSFGGAPGETQY
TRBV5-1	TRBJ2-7	ASSFRTGGYEQY
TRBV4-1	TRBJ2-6	ASSQPWASGANVLT